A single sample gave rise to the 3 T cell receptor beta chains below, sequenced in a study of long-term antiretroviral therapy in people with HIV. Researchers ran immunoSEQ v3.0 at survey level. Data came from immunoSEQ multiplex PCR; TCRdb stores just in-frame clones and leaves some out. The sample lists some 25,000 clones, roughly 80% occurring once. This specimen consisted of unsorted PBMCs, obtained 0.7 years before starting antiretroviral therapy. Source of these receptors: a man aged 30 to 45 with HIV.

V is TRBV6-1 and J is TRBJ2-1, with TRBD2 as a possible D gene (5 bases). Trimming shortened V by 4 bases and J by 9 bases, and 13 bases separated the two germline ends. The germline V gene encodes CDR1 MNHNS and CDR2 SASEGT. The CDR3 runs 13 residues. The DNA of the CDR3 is TGTGCCAGCAGTGGAGCGGCTATAAGTGAGCAGTTCTTC. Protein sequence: CASSGAAISEQFF.

The CDR3 region has the DNA TGTGCCAGCAGCTTTCTAGCGGGGGGCCAAGAGACCCAGTACTTC. It translates to CASSFLAGGQETQYF. This chain uses TRBV7-9 with TRBJ2-5, with 11 bases aligning to TRBD2. Germline V lookup: CDR1 SEHNR, CDR2 FQNEAQ (reference sequence). The CDR3 sequence is 15 residues long. Trimming took 3 bases from V and 1 from J; bases not matched to a gene: 1.

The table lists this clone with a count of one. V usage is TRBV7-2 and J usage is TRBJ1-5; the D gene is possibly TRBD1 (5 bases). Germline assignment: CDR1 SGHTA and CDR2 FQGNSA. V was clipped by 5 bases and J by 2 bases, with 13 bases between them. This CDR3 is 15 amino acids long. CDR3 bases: TGTGCCAGCAGCCTGAGGGGCGGGGGCAATCAGCCCCAGCATTTT. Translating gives CASSLRGGGNQPQHF.